The following is a T cell receptor (beta chain) sequence with its context. Healthy and HIV-negative, the adult donors had no recent acute infections or vaccinations. In the original processing: With immunoSEQ giving junction-only sequences and no quality scores, filtering differed. Profiling relied on immunoSEQ multiplex PCR, and the TCRdb table lists in-frame clones only, not all of them. The V and J calls and clone size were taken over from that table, and D and trimming were inferred from the DNA. The table has about 510,000 clones, less than 85% seen once. The V end was cut by 0 bases, the J end by 4 bases, with 8 bases between. The germline gives CDR1 SGHNT, CDR2 YYREEE (reference sequence). The CDR3 runs 14 residues. This entry is derived from a study of shared clonotypes between healthy human individuals.

This clonotype was sampled from a woman between 40 and 50 years old in good health. Some clones in this sample may be carry-over from other donors' samples. The chain links TRBV5-4 to TRBJ2-1; D is ambiguous. Sequencing was performed on PBMCs. CDR3 in amino acids: CASSLARDYNEQFF. In DNA form, the CDR3 reads TGTGCCAGCAGCTTGGCCCGCGATTACAATGAGCAGTTCTTC.